The 25 T cell receptor beta chains listed next were all sequenced from one sample in a study of blood T cell repertoires in COVID-19. Method: immunoSEQ multiplex PCR; TCRdb's copy keeps in-frame clones and lacks some. The sample lists about 300,000 clones; 65% to 90% were seen once. Sequenced sample: peripheral blood. The source of these receptors is a human donor in a cohort sampled during active COVID-19.

DNA for the CDR3: TGTGCCAGTAGTACCCCCGGGGGTTGGCAGCCCCAGCATTTT. This gives the protein CASSTPGGWQPQHF. This sequence joins TRBV19 and TRBJ1-5, with D possibly TRBD1 on 5 matching bases. The CDR3 is 14 amino acids. Trimming cost V 4 bases and J 7 bases, with 14 bases left between them. Germline-derived CDR1 and CDR2 are LNHDA and SQIVND (reference sequence).

Notes on this clone: At one end the junction does not follow the germline gene, possibly because of a read error. This rearrangement joins TRBV5-4 to TRBJ2-3, with 8 bases aligning to TRBD1. The CDR3 covers 13 residues. CDR1 and CDR2 (germline): SGHNT, YYREEE (reference sequence). The CDR3, as DNA: TGTGCCAGCAGCTTGCGAGGGACAGGTACGCAGTATTTT. Amino acids: CASSLRGTGTQYF.

The V and J genes are TRBV9 and TRBJ2-3, with 8 positions matching TRBD1. The CDR3 covers 15 residues. V lost 3 bases to trimming and J lost 0 bases; unmatched junction nucleotides: 3. Germline CDR1 is SGDLS and CDR2 is YYNGEE. CDR3 sequence reads: CASSAHRGSTDTQYF. The CDR3 coding sequence is TGTGCCAGCAGCGCACACAGGGGGAGCACAGATACGCAGTATTTT.

The chain has TRBV7-9 and TRBJ1-4; D perhaps matches TRBD1 (5 bases). CDR1 SEHNR and CDR2 FQNEAQ come from the germline V gene (reference sequence). The CDR3 has 14 amino acids. The germline V and J ends were trimmed by 5 bases and 8 bases, with 15 bases remaining between them. CDR3 region: CASSPSAGYEKLFF. DNA for the CDR3: TGTGCCAGCAGCCCAAGCGCAGGGTACGAAAAACTGTTTTTT.

This clone was picked up one time. V gene TRBV24-1 combines with J gene TRBJ2-5; D is possibly TRBD1 (6 bases). CDR3 length equals 13 residues. V was trimmed by 9 bases and J by 5 bases, leaving 15 bases between them. Germline V CDR1 and CDR2: KGHDR, SFDVKD. The CDR3 loop reads CATAQGIGETQYF. The CDR3 nucleotides are TGTGCCACCGCACAGGGAATAGGGGAGACCCAGTACTTC.

The genes are TRBV6-1 and TRBJ1-2; unclear D gene. The CDR3 sequence is 11 residues long. Germline V lookup: CDR1 MNHNS, CDR2 SASEGT. V lost 2 bases, J lost 5 bases, and 3 bases lay in between. In DNA, the CDR3 is TGTGCCAGCAGTGAATATTATGGCTACACCTTC. It yields the protein CASSEYYGYTF.

The chain is built from TRBV5-1 and TRBJ2-1; 14 bases line up with TRBD2. Trimming removed 0 bases from V and 0 bases from J; junction bases left unmatched: 8. Germline V CDR1 and CDR2: SGHRS, YFSETQ. The CDR3 runs to 20 residues. The CDR3 DNA sequence: TGCGCCAGCAGCTTGGTGGCGGGACTAGCGGGAGTGGGCTCCTACAATGAGCAGTTCTTC. Translated, it gives CASSLVAGLAGVGSYNEQFF.

Regarding this clone: The sample has other DNA sequences that encode this CDR3 too. The chain carries TRBV3-1 (or the pseudogene TRBV3-2) and TRBJ2-2; D is unresolved. Germline CDR1 LGHDT, CDR2 YNNKEL (reference sequence). The CDR3 is 13 amino acids. Trimming shortened V by 4 bases and J by 4 bases, and 7 bases separated the two germline ends. CDR3 in DNA: TGTGCCAGCAGCCTTCGAGGCACCGGGGAGCTGTTTTTT. Translated, it gives CASSLRGTGELFF.

The V and J genes are TRBV28 and TRBJ1-2; D is ambiguous. This CDR3 contains 13 residues. Germline loops: CDR1 MDHEN, CDR2 SYDVKM. V shed 6 bases and J shed 0 bases, with 8 bases lying between them. Here the CDR3 reads CASRPRSNYGYTF. The DNA for the CDR3 is TGTGCCAGCAGACCCAGATCTAACTATGGCTACACCTTC.

The chain employs TRBV24-1 and TRBJ1-1, with TRBD1 as a possible D gene (5 bases). Germline V gene lookup returns CDR1 KGHDR and CDR2 SFDVKD. The CDR3 is 18 residues long. The V end was cut by 0 bases, the J end by 4 bases, with 20 bases between. The CDR3 here is CATSDLLPGPNFLTEAFF. In DNA form, the CDR3 reads TGTGCCACCAGTGATTTGCTTCCAGGGCCCAATTTCCTCACTGAAGCTTTCTTT.

This chain links TRBV29-1 with TRBJ1-5; D possibly corresponds to TRBD1 (5 bases). The V gene's germline CDR1 is SQVTM and CDR2 ANQGSEA. Trimming removed 0 bases at V and 11 bases at J, with 14 bases between. This CDR3 spans 13 amino acids. The CDR3 DNA is TGCAGCGTTGAAGAAACAAGGGGATCGTCCCAGCATTTT. Translating gives CSVEETRGSSQHF.

This clone was counted a single time. The chain is built from TRBV11-3 and TRBJ2-2; 8 bases line up with TRBD1. Trimming at V came to 5 bases and at J to 7 bases, leaving 9 bases not matched to a gene. The CDR3 spans 15 residues. CDR1 is SGHNT, CDR2 YENEEA, per germline. The CDR3 spells CASSAGQGSGGELFF. The CDR3 DNA reads as TGTGCCAGCAGCGCTGGACAGGGAAGTGGCGGGGAGCTGTTTTTT.

V and J are TRBV28 and TRBJ2-5; the D gene is possibly TRBD1 (5 bases). Germline V gene lookup returns CDR1 MDHEN and CDR2 SYDVKM. V was pared by 7 bases and J by 4 bases, with 13 bases between. The CDR3 length is 13 residues. The CDR3 nucleotides are TGTGCCAGCATCCTTACAGGCGGAGAGACCCAGTACTTC. This sequence encodes CASILTGGETQYF. Using reference TRBV28 and TRBJ2-5 for the parts outside the CDR3, the full variable domain is DVKVTQSSRYLVKRTGEKVFLECVQDMDHENMFWYRQDPGLGLRLIYFSYDVKMKEKGDIPEGYSVSREKKERFSLILESASTNQTSMYLCASILTGGETQYFGPGTRLLVL.

This sequence joins TRBV5-1 and TRBJ2-2, with 8 bases lining up with TRBD1. Germline-derived CDR1 and CDR2 are SGHRS and YFSETQ. V was clipped by 2 bases and J by 4 bases; unmatched bases: 7. CDR3 length: 16 residues. DNA for the CDR3: TGCGCCAGCAGCTTCCAGACAGGGGCGAGCACCGGGGAGCTGTTTTTT. Residues: CASSFQTGASTGELFF.

The rearrangement links TRBV7-2 to TRBJ2-5; TRBD1 might be the D (5 bases). The V end lost 2 bases, the J end lost 4 bases, and 11 bases lay between the germline ends. The CDR3 covers 14 residues. Germline assignment: CDR1 SGHTA and CDR2 FQGNSA. Here the CDR3 reads CASSLSSRAETQYF. CDR3 coding DNA: TGTGCCAGCAGCTTATCCTCCAGGGCAGAGACCCAGTACTTC.

The rearrangement uses TRBV2 and TRBJ1-2; TRBD1 matches at 7 bases. The CDR3 loop spans 14 amino acids. Trimming at V came to 7 bases and at J to 5 bases, leaving 10 bases not matched to a gene. Germline CDR1 reads SNHLY; CDR2 reads FYNNEI. Written as DNA, the CDR3 is TGTGCCAGCACCGTAGAGGGGACAGCTTATGGCTACACCTTC. Its protein is CASTVEGTAYGYTF. Combining the CDR3 with reference TRBV2 and TRBJ1-2 gives the whole variable domain EPEVTQTPSHQVTQMGQEVILRCVPISNHLYFYWYRQILGQKVEFLVSFYNNEISEKSEIFDDQFSVERPDGSNFTLKIRSTKLEDSAMYFCASTVEGTAYGYTFGSGTRLTVV.

This rearrangement joins TRBV27 to TRBJ2-2; D possibly corresponds to TRBD1 (6 bases). There are 19 residues in the CDR3. From germline, CDR1 is MNHEY and CDR2 SMNVEV (reference sequence). Trimming stripped 4 bases from V and 1 base from J, with 22 bases between. CDR3 region: CASSSLTNRVKGNTGELFF. As DNA, the CDR3 is TGTGCCAGCAGTTCGCTCACAAACAGGGTCAAGGGGAACACCGGGGAGCTGTTTTTT.

J is TRBJ2-1 and V is TRBV11-2; 8 positions agree with TRBD1. Germline V gene sequence: CDR1 SGHAT, CDR2 FQNNGV. CDR3 length equals 14 residues. The trim removed 4 bases at V and 8 bases at J, leaving 7 bases unmatched. For the CDR3, the DNA is TGTGCCAGCAGCTCCCAGGGGGCAATAGATGAGCAGTTCTTC. Its protein product is CASSSQGAIDEQFF.

This clone was seen a handful of times. The CDR3 bases are TGTGCCAGCAGCTTGGGGTATACAGGGGGCGCGGAGACCCAGTACTTC. This gives the protein CASSLGYTGGAETQYF. This chain uses TRBV5-5 with TRBJ2-5; TRBD1 matches 9 bases. The CDR3 covers 16 residues. Per germline, CDR1 SGHKS and CDR2 YYEKEE (reference sequence). V was pared by 0 bases and J by 5 bases, with 8 bases of the junction left unmatched.

The rearrangement uses TRBV7-6 and TRBJ2-7, with a tentative D call TRBD1 (6 bases). Germline V gene lookup returns CDR1 SGHVS and CDR2 FNYEAQ. V dropped 5 bases and J dropped 12 bases, with 20 bases sitting between them. The CDR3 runs to 13 residues. The CDR3 sequence: CASSRTPGTPLYF. CDR3 nucleotides: TGTGCCAGCAGCCGAACCCCCGGGACACCATTGTACTTC. Looking up the rest from reference TRBV7-6 and TRBJ2-7 gives the full variable domain: GAGVSQSPRYKVTKRGQDVALRCDPISGHVSLYWYRQALGQGPEFLTYFNYEAQQDKSGLPNDRFSAERPEGSISTLTIQRTEQRDSAMYRCASSRTPGTPLYFGPGTRLTVT.

This chain connects TRBV6-5 to TRBJ1-4; D is unresolved. Germline V gives CDR1 MNHEY, CDR2 SVGAGI. Trimming took off 6 bases at V and 3 bases at J, with 11 bases between the two ends. The CDR3 length is 14 residues. The CDR3 region has the DNA TGTGCCAGCAGGAAGGAGGGTCCTAATGAAAAACTGTTTTTT. This translates into CASRKEGPNEKLFF.

This chain uses TRBV10-2 with TRBJ2-7; perhaps TRBD1 as D (5 bases). This CDR3 comprises 13 residues. The V and J ends lost 6 bases and 3 bases respectively, with 12 bases between them. In germline, CDR1 is WSHSY, CDR2 SAAADI. CDR3 in DNA: TGCGCCAGCAGCGACACAGGTTTCTACGAGCAGTACTTC. It codes for CASSDTGFYEQYF.

The chain uses TRBV27 and TRBJ2-3; weak D call: TRBD2 (5 bases). Germline V gives CDR1 MNHEY, CDR2 SMNVEV (reference sequence). The CDR3 extends over 15 amino acids. The ends were cut back, 7 bases at V and 0 bases at J, with 14 bases in the middle. The CDR3 nucleotides read TGTGCCAGCATGGTTCGGTGGGAGAGCACAGATACGCAGTATTTT. This translates into CASMVRWESTDTQYF.

This chain links TRBV2 with TRBJ1-1, with D unresolved. The ends were cut back, 10 bases at V and 2 bases at J, with 8 bases in the middle. Germline lookup yields CDR1 SNHLY and CDR2 FYNNEI. The CDR3 extends over 11 amino acids. The CDR3 nucleotides are TGTGCCACCGAGGGAAACACTGAAGCTTTCTTT. This gives the protein CATEGNTEAFF.

This clone appeared once. CDR3 in amino acids: CASSLRDNPWEKLFF. DNA of the CDR3: TGTGCCAGCAGCTTAAGGGACAATCCGTGGGAAAAACTGTTTTTT. The rearrangement links TRBV11-2 to TRBJ1-4; D is possibly TRBD1 (6 bases). This CDR3 is 15 amino acids long. The V gene lost 2 bases and the J gene lost 8 bases, with 15 bases spanning the gap. Germline CDR1 is SGHAT and CDR2 is FQNNGV.